This entry features one T cell receptor delta chain sequence. Its target is unknown. The template was reverse-transcribed extracted RNA. Pooled V-gene forward primers with one constant-region reverse primer generated the CDR3 amplicons by multiplex PCR. TCRdb reanalysed the multiplex PCR reads with CATT. The profile shows about 75,000 delta-chain clones, around 34% of them singletons. The data originate from a study of Vδ1+ human thymocytes. The V and J ends lost 2 bases and 0 bases, in that order; junction bases with no gene match: 15. From germline, CDR1 is TSWWSYY and CDR2 QGS. The CDR3 sequence is 19 residues long. Study findings and constraints: TRG sequences recurred across donors, whereas TRD sequences stayed essentially private. Unlike peripheral blood Vdelta1+ controls, thymic delta-chain sequences included approximately 21% Vdelta2 and few Vdelta3. Highly polyclonal TRG and TRD repertoires with Gaussian CDR3 length distributions appeared in thymus.

The TCR originated in a boy in the first two years of life who had congenital heart surgery. Source material: Vdelta1+ gamma-delta thymocytes from the thymus. Described subset: FACS-sorted CD3+ TCRalphabeta- TCRVdelta1+ TCRVdelta2- thymocytes. V usage is TRDV1 and J usage is TRDJ1, with TRDD3 matching over 7 bases. The CDR3: CALGEIGAGDPRDTDKLIF. In nucleotides, the CDR3 is TGTGCTCTTGGGGAAATAGGTGCGGGGGATCCCCGTGACACCGATAAACTCATCTTT.